Presented here are 31 T cell receptor beta chains from one specimen sequenced in a study of post-analysis software for immune sequencing data. These receptors lack a known antigen. TCR beta cDNA libraries had unique molecular identifiers. MiXCR, applied by TCRdb to the PCR reads, yields one record per CDR3 protein. This table holds more than 500,000 distinct CDR3 sequences, around 31% found once. Study-wide points: Elevated frequency relative to controls characterized four or five TRBV segments in patients, TRBV5-6, TRBV5-1 and TRBV20-1 among them.

Material for sequencing was blood. Receptors were obtained from a girl younger than 18 with multiple sclerosis.

The rearrangement joins TRBV11-2 to TRBJ1-4; TRBD1 matches 7 bases. CDR1 and CDR2 from the germline V gene are SGHAT and FQNNGV. This CDR3 has 15 residues. Trimming took 5 bases from V and 2 from J; bases not matched to a gene: 5. CDR3 sequence (DNA): TGTGCCAGCAGCCCAGGGGGGGTGACTAATGAAAAACTGTTTTTT. It encodes CASSPGGVTNEKLFF.

This clonotype was seen a few times. This sequence joins TRBV7-2 and TRBJ2-7; 12 bases agree with TRBD2. The end of the DNA is better explained by TRBJ2-5, so the J call may be wrong. The CDR3 totals 17 residues. The germline CDR1 and CDR2 sequences are SGHTA and FQGNSA. The DNA of the CDR3 is TGTGCCAGCAGCTTAGTACCGCTAGCGGGGGGGCTCGGGACCCAGTACTTC. Amino acids: CASSLVPLAGGLGTQYF.

This clonotype has just a few counts. The rearrangement links TRBV9 to TRBJ2-1; 7 nucleotides match TRBD1. J gave up 2 bases and V 5 bases, and 1 base lay outside the gene matches. The CDR3 has 13 amino acids. CDR1 is SGDLS and CDR2 is YYNGEE in the germline V gene. The DNA for the CDR3 is TGTGCCAGCAGGGGACAGCCCTACAATGAGCAGTTCTTC. As protein: CASRGQPYNEQFF.

In its sample, this clonotype was seen a few times. In nucleotides, the CDR3 is TGCAGCGTCCCAGGGGGAGCCGCCTACAATGAGCAGTTCTTC. Translating gives CSVPGGAAYNEQFF. V and J are TRBV29-1 and TRBJ2-1; 7 positions agree with TRBD1. This CDR3 has 14 amino acids. The ends lost 6 bases at V and 2 bases at J; junction bases unmatched: 7. CDR1 and CDR2 (germline): SQVTM, ANQGSEA.

This clonotype has at least ten counts. The chain links TRBV4-1 to TRBJ1-2; D might be TRBD1 (5 bases). Trimming shortened V by 0 bases and J by 0 bases, and 11 bases separated the two germline ends. CDR3 length: 16 amino acids. Germline-derived CDR1 and CDR2 are MGHRA and YSYEKL. The CDR3 loop reads CASSQDVDSTNYGYTF. The CDR3 nucleotides are TGCGCCAGCAGCCAAGATGTCGACAGTACTAACTATGGCTACACCTTC.

This clonotype has a handful of counts. This chain uses TRBV6-2 or TRBV6-3 with TRBJ2-3; D is possibly TRBD2 (6 bases). The germline V gene has CDR1 MNHEY and CDR2 SVGEGT. This CDR3 contains 14 residues. Trimming stripped 5 bases from V and 2 bases from J, with 11 bases between. As DNA, the CDR3 is TGTGCCAGCAGTCGCGGGGCAAACACAGATACGCAGTATTTT. Its protein is CASSRGANTDTQYF.

The gene calls are TRBV7-2 and TRBJ2-5; 7 nucleotides align to TRBD2. This CDR3 region has 16 residues. V was clipped by 1 base and J by 2 bases; unmatched bases: 7. Germline values: CDR1 SGHTA, CDR2 FQGNSA. The CDR3 bases are TGTGCCAGCAGCTTAGTGGGCGGGGGTTTTCAAGAGACCCAGTACTTC. It is translated as CASSLVGGGFQETQYF.

The V and J genes are TRBV3-1 and TRBJ2-1; D gene uncertain. V gave up 5 bases and J gave up 12 bases, with 14 bases separating them. This CDR3 is 12 amino acids long. Germline CDR1 and CDR2: LGHDT and YNNKEL (reference sequence). The DNA of the CDR3 is TGTGCCAGCAGCAAGAGACTGAAGGGGCAGTTCTTC. Residues: CASSKRLKGQFF.

V and J are TRBV12-3 or TRBV12-4 and TRBJ2-3; the D is unclear. Trimming pared 4 bases from V and 4 bases from J, leaving 12 bases between. The CDR3 covers 14 residues. CDR3 amino acids: CASSYGPRADTQYF. As DNA, the CDR3 is TGTGCCAGCAGTTACGGACCTAGAGCAGATACGCAGTATTTT.

This clonotype has more than one count but fewer than ten. The chain carries TRBV3-1 and TRBJ1-2; D is unclear. CDR3 size: 15 residues. V was shortened by 1 base and J by 4 bases, with 13 bases between the two germline ends. The germline V gene encodes CDR1 LGHDT and CDR2 YNNKEL (reference sequence). CDR3 coding DNA: TGTGCCAGCAGCCAAGGAGAACAGTTCCTCTATGGCTACACCTTC. It translates to CASSQGEQFLYGYTF.

This clonotype was seen a handful of times. The chain joins TRBV20-1 to TRBJ2-7; TRBD1 is a possible D gene (6 bases). This CDR3 is 13 amino acids long. Looked up from germline, CDR1 is DFQATT and CDR2 is SNEGSKA (reference sequence). V dropped 8 bases and J dropped 0 bases, with 14 bases sitting between them. The CDR3 region is CSSSGQSSYEQYF. For the CDR3, the DNA is TGCAGTTCCTCAGGACAGAGCTCCTACGAGCAGTACTTC.

The chain uses TRBV5-1 and TRBJ2-3, with TRBD1 matching 7 bases. Germline assignment: CDR1 SGHRS and CDR2 YFSETQ. Trimming cost V 4 bases and J 4 bases; bases outside gene matches: 9. The CDR3 is 15 residues long. The chain's CDR3 is CASSTTGSAADTQYF. CDR3 in DNA: TGCGCCAGCAGCACGACAGGGAGCGCCGCAGATACGCAGTATTTT.

As to this clonotype: The junction does not match germline at one end; this may be a read error. V is TRBV6-2 or TRBV6-3 and J is TRBJ1-5; D unresolved. Per germline, CDR1 MNHEY and CDR2 SVGEGT. This CDR3 contains 14 residues. The CDR3 here is CASNKGGSNQSQHF. The DNA of the CDR3 is TGTGCCAGCAATAAGGGTGGAAGCAATCAGTCCCAGCATTTT.

This clonotype turned up a few times. The rearrangement uses TRBV5-1 and TRBJ2-3; D is ambiguous. The V and J ends lost 2 bases and 3 bases respectively, with 10 bases between them. The germline V gene has CDR1 SGHRS and CDR2 YFSETQ. The CDR3 length is 14 residues. The CDR3 nucleotides read TGCGCCAGCAGCTTAGGGCTGAGGACAGATACGCAGTATTTT. Translating it yields CASSLGLRTDTQYF.

This clonotype was detected only a few times. The V gene is TRBV12-3 or TRBV12-4, the J gene TRBJ2-1; TRBD1 matches 9 bases. Trimming took 0 bases from V and 2 from J; bases not matched to a gene: 8. There are 18 residues in the CDR3. The CDR3 loop reads CASSLATGGIIAYNEQFF. In nucleotides, the CDR3 is TGTGCCAGCAGTTTAGCGACAGGGGGAATTATCGCCTACAATGAGCAGTTCTTC.

J is TRBJ2-3 and V is TRBV12-3 or TRBV12-4; D may be TRBD1 or TRBD2 (5 bases each). V dropped 6 bases and J dropped 4 bases, with 8 bases sitting between them. The CDR3 runs 12 residues. CDR3 DNA sequence: TGTGCCAGCAGGGGGGATTCAGATACGCAGTATTTT. This codes for CASRGDSDTQYF.

This clonotype has just one count. The chain combines TRBV27 with TRBJ2-3, with a weak D call TRBD2 (6 bases). CDR3 size: 18 residues. Germline CDR1 and CDR2: MNHEY and SMNVEV (reference sequence). Trimming cost V 5 bases and J 4 bases, with 25 bases left between them. CDR3 sequence reads: CASSPFTVARGRSDTQYF. The CDR3 DNA reads as TGTGCCAGCAGTCCATTCACGGTGGCGCGGGGCCGGTCAGATACGCAGTATTTT.

This clonotype has only a few counts. The CDR3 here is CACMAGVGTEAFF. Written as DNA, the CDR3 is TGTGCCTGCATGGCAGGGGTAGGCACTGAAGCTTTCTTT. The chain combines TRBV2 with TRBJ1-1, with D possibly TRBD1 on 6 matching bases. The CDR3 runs to 13 residues. Germline V gives CDR1 SNHLY, CDR2 FYNNEI. With 11 bases removed from V and 4 bases from J, the gap between germline ends came to 17 bases.

This clonotype turned up a few times. The V and J genes are TRBV20-1 and TRBJ2-5; no firm D call. Germline V gene data show CDR1 as DFQATT and CDR2 as SNEGSKA (reference sequence). There are 12 residues in the CDR3. Trimming removed 2 bases from V and 5 bases from J, with 9 bases in between. CDR3 residues: CSARPRAETQYF. CDR3 DNA sequence: TGCAGTGCTAGACCTCGGGCCGAGACCCAGTACTTC.

This clonotype appeared a few times. CDR3 in DNA: TGCAGTGCTAGAGCTAATTCGGCTGCCGGTGGTATACCCTTGAGCCAAGAGACCCAGTACTTC. Amino acids: CSARANSAAGGIPLSQETQYF. The chain joins TRBV20-1 to TRBJ2-5; D gene ambiguous. CDR1 and CDR2 (germline): DFQATT, SNEGSKA (reference sequence). CDR3 length equals 21 residues. V lost 1 base to trimming and J lost 1 base, with 31 bases between them.

This clonotype was observed many times. This chain links TRBV29-1 with TRBJ2-7; a possible D gene is TRBD1 (6 bases). Deletions cut 1 base from V and 2 bases from J, with 18 bases between. Germline V gene sequence: CDR1 SQVTM, CDR2 ANQGSEA. The CDR3 has 16 residues. Here the CDR3 DNA reads TGCAGCGTTGAAGCCCCCGAGGACAGATCTCCCTACGAGCAGTACTTC. It is translated as CSVEAPEDRSPYEQYF.

The gene calls are TRBV9 and TRBJ2-1; 8 bases line up with TRBD2. Per germline, CDR1 SGDLS and CDR2 YYNGEE. V lost 2 bases and J lost 0; bases outside the gene matches: 4. This CDR3 spans 16 amino acids. The CDR3 sequence is CASSVLGGDSYNEQFF. CDR3 in DNA: TGTGCCAGCAGCGTTCTCGGGGGGGACTCCTACAATGAGCAGTTCTTC.

This rearrangement joins TRBV3-1 to TRBJ1-2; D unclear. Trimming pared 8 bases from V and 5 bases from J, leaving 15 bases between. This CDR3 has 13 amino acids. Germline V gene sequence: CDR1 LGHDT, CDR2 YNNKEL (reference sequence). The CDR3 here is CASFKASTYGYTF. The CDR3 nucleotides are TGTGCCAGCTTTAAGGCCAGTACTTATGGCTACACCTTC.

The gene calls are TRBV19 and TRBJ2-4, with no clear D. Germline V gene sequence: CDR1 LNHDA, CDR2 SQIVND (reference sequence). This CDR3 spans 17 amino acids. V was trimmed by 1 base and J by 0 bases, leaving 13 bases between them. CDR3 sequence reads: CASSIVETSLAKNIQYF. The CDR3 nucleotides read TGTGCCAGTAGTATAGTGGAGACTTCTTTAGCCAAAAACATTCAGTACTTC. Filled out from reference TRBV19 and TRBJ2-4, the complete variable domain reads DGGITQSPKYLFRKEGQNVTLSCEQNLNHDAMYWYRQDPGQGLRLIYYSQIVNDFQKGDIAEGYSVSREKKESFPLTVTSAQKNPTAFYLCASSIVETSLAKNIQYFGAGTRLSVL.

This rearrangement joins TRBV19 to TRBJ2-1; 7 bases are a match to TRBD2. The V gene's germline CDR1 is LNHDA and CDR2 SQIVND (reference sequence). There are 15 residues in the CDR3. V lost 5 bases to trimming and J lost 6 bases; unmatched junction nucleotides: 10. For the CDR3, the DNA is TGTGCCAGTAGTCTACTAGCGATGGGAGGCAATGAGCAGTTCTTC. Protein sequence: CASSLLAMGGNEQFF. Full variable domain (outside the CDR3, taken from reference TRBV19 and TRBJ2-1): DGGITQSPKYLFRKEGQNVTLSCEQNLNHDAMYWYRQDPGQGLRLIYYSQIVNDFQKGDIAEGYSVSREKKESFPLTVTSAQKNPTAFYLCASSLLAMGGNEQFFGPGTRLTVL.

V usage is TRBV18 and J usage is TRBJ2-4, with a tentative D call TRBD2 (6 bases). The CDR3 covers 15 residues. V was trimmed by 3 bases and J by 7 bases, leaving 16 bases between them. Per germline, CDR1 KGHSH and CDR2 LQKENI. The CDR3 region has the DNA TGTGCCAGCTCACCCGGGGGAACTAGCCGGAACATTCAGTACTTC. It translates to CASSPGGTSRNIQYF.

This clonotype was seen a few times. The chain couples TRBV3-1 to TRBJ2-7; 10 nucleotides line up with TRBD2. Trimming cost V 4 bases and J 2 bases; bases outside gene matches: 5. The CDR3 is 15 residues long. Germline V CDR1 and CDR2: LGHDT, YNNKEL (reference sequence). In nucleotides, the CDR3 is TGTGCCAGCAGCCCCTCTAGCGGGGGACCCTACGAGCAGTACTTC. It specifies CASSPSSGGPYEQYF.

V usage is TRBV6-5 and J usage is TRBJ2-3; no clear D gene. This CDR3 is built from 15 residues. V dropped 5 bases and J dropped 2 bases, with 14 bases sitting between them. The germline V gene has CDR1 MNHEY and CDR2 SVGAGI. CDR3 sequence (DNA): TGTGCCAGCAGTGCCAATGGCGGTTACACAGATACGCAGTATTTT. This gives the protein CASSANGGYTDTQYF.

The chain has TRBV6-2 or TRBV6-3 and TRBJ2-7; 7 bases map to TRBD1. V shed 7 bases, J shed 5 bases, and the junction held 8 bases outside the gene matches. The CDR3 length is 13 residues. Germline CDR1 is MNHEY and CDR2 is SVGEGT. CDR3: CASNRDSGHEQYF. The CDR3 DNA is TGTGCCAGCAATCGGGACAGTGGCCACGAGCAGTACTTC.

The table lists this clonotype with a few counts. As DNA, the CDR3 is TGTGCCAGCAGTGAGACAGGGGACGGAGGCTACACCTTC. It codes for CASSETGDGGYTF. The chain combines TRBV25-1 with TRBJ1-2; the match to TRBD1 covers 8 bases. Unmatched junction bases numbered 5, after V lost 3 bases and J lost 8 bases. From germline, CDR1 is MGHDK and CDR2 SYGVNS. This CDR3 has 13 amino acids.

This chain joins TRBV4-1 and TRBJ2-3, with no clear D. Per the germline V gene, CDR1 is MGHRA and CDR2 is YSYEKL. V was shortened by 0 bases and J by 0 bases, with 7 bases between the two germline ends. CDR3 size: 15 residues. The CDR3 sequence: CASSQEPRSTDTQYF. Here the CDR3 DNA reads TGCGCCAGCAGCCAAGAACCGAGGAGCACAGATACGCAGTATTTT.